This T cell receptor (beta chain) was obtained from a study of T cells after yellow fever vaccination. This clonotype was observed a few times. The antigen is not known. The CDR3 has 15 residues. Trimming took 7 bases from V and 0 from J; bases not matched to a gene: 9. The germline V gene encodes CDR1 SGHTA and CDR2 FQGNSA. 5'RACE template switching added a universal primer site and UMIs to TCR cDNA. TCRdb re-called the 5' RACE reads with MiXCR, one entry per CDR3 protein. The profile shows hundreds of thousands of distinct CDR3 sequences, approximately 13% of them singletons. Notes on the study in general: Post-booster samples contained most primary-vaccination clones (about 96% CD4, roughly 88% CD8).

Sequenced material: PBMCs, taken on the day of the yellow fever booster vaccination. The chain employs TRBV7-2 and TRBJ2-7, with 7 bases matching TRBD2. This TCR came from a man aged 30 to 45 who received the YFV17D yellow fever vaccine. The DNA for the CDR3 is TGTGCCAGCAATGACGTGGGAGGGAGCTCCTACGAGCAGTACTTC. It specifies CASNDVGGSSYEQYF.